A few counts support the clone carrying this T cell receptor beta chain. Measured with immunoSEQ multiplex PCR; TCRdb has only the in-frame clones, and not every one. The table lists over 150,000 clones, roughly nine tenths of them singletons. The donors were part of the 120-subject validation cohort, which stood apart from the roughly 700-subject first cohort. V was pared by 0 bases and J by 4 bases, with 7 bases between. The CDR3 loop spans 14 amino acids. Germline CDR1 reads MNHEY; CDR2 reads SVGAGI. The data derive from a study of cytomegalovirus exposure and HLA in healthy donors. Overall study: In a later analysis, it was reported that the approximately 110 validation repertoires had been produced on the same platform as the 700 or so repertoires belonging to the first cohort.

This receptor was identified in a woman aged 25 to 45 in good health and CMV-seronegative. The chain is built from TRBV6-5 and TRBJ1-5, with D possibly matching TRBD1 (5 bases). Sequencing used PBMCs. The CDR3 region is CASSYSGGNQPQHF. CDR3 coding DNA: TGTGCCAGCAGTTACTCTGGGGGGAATCAGCCCCAGCATTTT.